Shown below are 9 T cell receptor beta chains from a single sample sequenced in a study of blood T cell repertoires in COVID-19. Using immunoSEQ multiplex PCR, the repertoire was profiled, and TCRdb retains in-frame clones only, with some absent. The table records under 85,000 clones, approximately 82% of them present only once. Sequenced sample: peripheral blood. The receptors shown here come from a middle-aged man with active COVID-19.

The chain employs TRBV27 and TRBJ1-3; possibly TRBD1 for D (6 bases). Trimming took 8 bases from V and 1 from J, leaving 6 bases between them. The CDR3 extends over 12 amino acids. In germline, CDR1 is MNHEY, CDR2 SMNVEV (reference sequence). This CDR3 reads CASQGSGNTIYF. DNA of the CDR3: TGTGCCAGCCAGGGGTCTGGAAACACCATATATTTT.

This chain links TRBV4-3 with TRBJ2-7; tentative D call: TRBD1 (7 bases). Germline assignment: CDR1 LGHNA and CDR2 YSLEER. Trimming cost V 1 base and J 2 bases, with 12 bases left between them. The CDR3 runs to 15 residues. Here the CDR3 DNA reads TGCGCCAGCAGCCAAGGGGGGGACAGAGCCTACGAGCAGTACTTC. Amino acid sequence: CASSQGGDRAYEQYF.

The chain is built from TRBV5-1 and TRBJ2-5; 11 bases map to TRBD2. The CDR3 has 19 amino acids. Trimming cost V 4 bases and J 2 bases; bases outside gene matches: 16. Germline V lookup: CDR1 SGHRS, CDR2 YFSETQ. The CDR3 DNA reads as TGCGCCAGCAGCAGCAAGGGGACGGGACTAGCGGACTCACAAGAGACCCAGTACTTC. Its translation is CASSSKGTGLADSQETQYF.

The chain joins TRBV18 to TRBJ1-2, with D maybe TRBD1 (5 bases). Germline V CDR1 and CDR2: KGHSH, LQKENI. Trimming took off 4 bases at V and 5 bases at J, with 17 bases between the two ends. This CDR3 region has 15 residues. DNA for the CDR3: TGTGCCAGCTCACGGGTCGAGGGCGGGGCGTATGGCTACACCTTC. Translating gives CASSRVEGGAYGYTF.

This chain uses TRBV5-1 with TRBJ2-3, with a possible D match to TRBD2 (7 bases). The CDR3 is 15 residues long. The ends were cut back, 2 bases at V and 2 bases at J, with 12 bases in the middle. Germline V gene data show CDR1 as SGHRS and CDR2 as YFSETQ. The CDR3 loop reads CASSLFGGHTDTQYF. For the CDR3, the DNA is TGCGCCAGCAGCTTATTCGGGGGGCACACAGATACGCAGTATTTT. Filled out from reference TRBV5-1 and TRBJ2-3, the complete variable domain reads KAGVTQTPRYLIKTRGQQVTLSCSPISGHRSVSWYQQTPGQGLQFLFEYFSETQRNKGNFPGRFSGRQFSNSRSEMNVSTLELGDSALYLCASSLFGGHTDTQYFGPGTRLTVL.

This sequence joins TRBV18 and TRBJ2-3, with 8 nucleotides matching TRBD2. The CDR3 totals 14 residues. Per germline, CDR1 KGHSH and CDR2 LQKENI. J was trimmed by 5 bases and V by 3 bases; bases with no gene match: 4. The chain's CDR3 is CASSPEAGVDTQYF. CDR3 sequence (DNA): TGTGCCAGCTCACCCGAAGCGGGGGTAGATACGCAGTATTTT.

The CDR3 here is CASSQGSGREKLFF. The CDR3, as DNA: TGTGCCAGCAGCCAAGGATCGGGAAGAGAAAAACTGTTTTTT. V gene TRBV3-1 (or the pseudogene TRBV3-2) combines with J gene TRBJ1-4; D unclear. V lost 1 base, J lost 8 bases, and 11 bases lay in between. Germline V lookup: CDR1 LGHDT, CDR2 YNNKEL (reference sequence). CDR3 length: 14 amino acids.

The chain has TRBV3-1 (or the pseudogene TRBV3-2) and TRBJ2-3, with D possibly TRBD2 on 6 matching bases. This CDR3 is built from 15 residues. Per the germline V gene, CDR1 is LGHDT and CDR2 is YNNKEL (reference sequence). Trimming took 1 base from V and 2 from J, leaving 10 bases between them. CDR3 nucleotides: TGTGCCAGCAGCCAAGTCGGGAGTGCCACAGATACGCAGTATTTT. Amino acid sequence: CASSQVGSATDTQYF.

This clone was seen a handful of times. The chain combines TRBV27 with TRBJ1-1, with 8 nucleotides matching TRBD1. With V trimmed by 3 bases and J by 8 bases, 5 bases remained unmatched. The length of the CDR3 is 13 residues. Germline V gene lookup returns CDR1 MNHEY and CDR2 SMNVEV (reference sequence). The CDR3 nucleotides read TGTGCCAGCAGTTTCACCGGACAGGGAGAAGCTTTCTTT. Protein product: CASSFTGQGEAFF.